These 3 T cell receptor beta chains were all obtained from the same sample, sequenced in a study of cytomegalovirus exposure and HLA in healthy donors. In the PCR, 60 Vbeta and 13 Jbeta primers were used. Data came from immunoSEQ multiplex PCR; TCRdb stores just in-frame clones and leaves some out. The sample shows roughly 140,000 clones, about 86% of them seen only once. Sequencing input: PBMCs. These receptors were collected from a man between 40 and 49 years old in good health and CMV-seropositive.

The rearrangement links TRBV25-1 to TRBJ2-5; tentative D call: TRBD1 (6 bases). The end of the DNA is better explained by TRBJ2-7, so the J call may be wrong. The germline gives CDR1 MGHDK, CDR2 SYGVNS. CDR3 length: 15 amino acids. The CDR3 DNA is TGTGCCAGCAGTGATACAGGGATACCCTCCTACGAGCAGTACTTC. Translation gives CASSDTGIPSYEQYF.

This chain links TRBV10-3 with TRBJ2-7, with 7 nucleotides matching TRBD2. CDR1 is ENHRY and CDR2 is SYGVKD in the germline V gene. The V segment lost 8 bases and the J segment 0 bases; nucleotides outside the gene matches: 7. The CDR3 consists of 14 residues. CDR3 in DNA: TGTGCCATCGGGGGAGGGGATTCCTCCTACGAGCAGTACTTC. Encoded protein: CAIGGGDSSYEQYF.

The chain joins TRBV11-2 to TRBJ2-1, with D possibly TRBD2 on 6 matching bases. CDR3 size: 15 residues. The V end was cut by 2 bases, the J end by 8 bases, with 16 bases between. Germline loops: CDR1 SGHAT, CDR2 FQNNGV. The CDR3 DNA is TGTGCCAGCAGCTTATATGGAGGGCGGAATGATGAGCAGTTCTTC. This encodes CASSLYGGRNDEQFF.